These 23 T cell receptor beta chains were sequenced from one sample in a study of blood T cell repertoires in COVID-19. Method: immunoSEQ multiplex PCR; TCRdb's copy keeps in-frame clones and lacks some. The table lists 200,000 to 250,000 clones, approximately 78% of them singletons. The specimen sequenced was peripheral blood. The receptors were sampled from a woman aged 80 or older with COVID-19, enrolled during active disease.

The CDR3 nucleotides are TGCGCCAGCAGCCGCGGGATAGGCGGATCCTACGAGCAGTACTTC. Translating it yields CASSRGIGGSYEQYF. The chain has TRBV4-3 and TRBJ2-7, with D possibly TRBD2 on 6 matching bases. Germline lookup yields CDR1 LGHNA and CDR2 YSLEER. CDR3 length: 15 amino acids. Deletions cut 4 bases from V and 1 base from J, with 14 bases between.

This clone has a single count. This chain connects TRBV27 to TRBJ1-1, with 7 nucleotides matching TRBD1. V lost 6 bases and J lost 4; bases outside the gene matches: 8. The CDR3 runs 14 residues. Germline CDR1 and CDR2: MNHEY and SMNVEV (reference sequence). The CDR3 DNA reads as TGTGCCAGCAGACCAGACAGGGAAGGCACTGAAGCTTTCTTT. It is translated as CASRPDREGTEAFF.

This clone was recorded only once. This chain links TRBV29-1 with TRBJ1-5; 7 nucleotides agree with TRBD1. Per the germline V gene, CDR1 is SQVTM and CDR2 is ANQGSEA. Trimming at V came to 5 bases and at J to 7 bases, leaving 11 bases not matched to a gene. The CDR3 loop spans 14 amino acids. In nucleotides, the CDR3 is TGCAGCGTTTCAGGGGGGTGGTGTAGGCAGCCCCAGCATTTT. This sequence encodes CSVSGGWCRQPQHF.

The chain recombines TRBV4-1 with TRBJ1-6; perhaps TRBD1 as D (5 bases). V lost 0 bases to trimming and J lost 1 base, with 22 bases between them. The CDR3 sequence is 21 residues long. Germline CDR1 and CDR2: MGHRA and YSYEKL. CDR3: CASSQEPGGRWDGSYNSPLHF. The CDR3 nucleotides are TGCGCCAGCAGCCAAGAACCGGGGGGACGATGGGATGGGTCCTATAATTCACCCCTCCACTTT.

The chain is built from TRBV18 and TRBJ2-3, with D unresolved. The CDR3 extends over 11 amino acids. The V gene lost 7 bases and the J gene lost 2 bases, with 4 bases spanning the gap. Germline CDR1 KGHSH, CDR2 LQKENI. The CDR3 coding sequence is TGTGCCAGCTTATACACAGATACGCAGTATTTT. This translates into CASLYTDTQYF.

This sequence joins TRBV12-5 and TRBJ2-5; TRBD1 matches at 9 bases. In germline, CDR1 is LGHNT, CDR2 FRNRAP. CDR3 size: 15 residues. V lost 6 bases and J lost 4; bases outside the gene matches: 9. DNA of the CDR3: TGTGCTAGTGGCCTTGGACAGGGGAAGGGAGAGACCCAGTACTTC. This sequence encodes CASGLGQGKGETQYF.

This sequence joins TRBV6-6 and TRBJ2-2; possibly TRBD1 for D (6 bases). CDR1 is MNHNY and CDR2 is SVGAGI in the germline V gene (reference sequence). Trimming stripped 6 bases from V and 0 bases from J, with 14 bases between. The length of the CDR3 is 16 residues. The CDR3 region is CASSPGAGANTGELFF. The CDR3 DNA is TGTGCCAGCAGCCCCGGGGCAGGGGCGAACACCGGGGAGCTGTTTTTT.

Here the CDR3 reads CASSQGALSTEAFF. In nucleotides, the CDR3 is TGCGCCAGCAGCCAAGGCGCTTTGAGCACTGAAGCTTTCTTT. The gene calls are TRBV4-3 and TRBJ1-1; no reliable D call. The CDR3 contains 14 residues. V was trimmed by 1 base and J by 4 bases, leaving 10 bases between them. Germline V gives CDR1 LGHNA, CDR2 YSLEER.

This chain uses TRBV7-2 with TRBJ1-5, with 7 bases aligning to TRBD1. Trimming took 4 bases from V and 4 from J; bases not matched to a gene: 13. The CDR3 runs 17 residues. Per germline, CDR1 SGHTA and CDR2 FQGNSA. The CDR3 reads CASSYKGGGVWNQPQHF. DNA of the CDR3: TGTGCCAGCAGCTACAAAGGGGGCGGTGTGTGGAATCAGCCCCAGCATTTT.

The CDR3 is CASTRDAGGGLEQFF. CDR3 coding DNA: TGTGCCAGCACCCGAGACGCGGGAGGGGGGCTGGAGCAGTTCTTC. V usage is TRBV9 and J usage is TRBJ2-1; 9 bases are a match to TRBD2. This CDR3 contains 15 residues. J lost 10 bases, V lost 6 bases, and 14 bases had no gene match. Germline CDR1 reads SGDLS; CDR2 reads YYNGEE.

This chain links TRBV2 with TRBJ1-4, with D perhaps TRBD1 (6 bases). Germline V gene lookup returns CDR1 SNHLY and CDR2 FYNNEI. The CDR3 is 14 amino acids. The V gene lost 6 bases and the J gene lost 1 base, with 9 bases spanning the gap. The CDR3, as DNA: TGTGCCAGCAGAAGGACAGTAACTAATGAAAAACTGTTTTTT. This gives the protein CASRRTVTNEKLFF.

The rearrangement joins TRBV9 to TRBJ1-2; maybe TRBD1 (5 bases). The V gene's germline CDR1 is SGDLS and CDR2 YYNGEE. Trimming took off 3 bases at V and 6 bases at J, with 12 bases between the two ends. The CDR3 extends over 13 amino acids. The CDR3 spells CASSADRGDGYTF. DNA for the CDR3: TGTGCCAGCAGCGCCGATCGGGGGGATGGCTACACCTTC.

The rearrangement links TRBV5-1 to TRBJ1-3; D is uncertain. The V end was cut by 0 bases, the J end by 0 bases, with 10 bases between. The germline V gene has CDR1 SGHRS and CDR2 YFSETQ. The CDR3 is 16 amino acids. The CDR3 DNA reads TGCGCCAGCAGCTTGGACCCTCAGTCCTCTGGAAACACCATATATTTT. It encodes CASSLDPQSSGNTIYF.

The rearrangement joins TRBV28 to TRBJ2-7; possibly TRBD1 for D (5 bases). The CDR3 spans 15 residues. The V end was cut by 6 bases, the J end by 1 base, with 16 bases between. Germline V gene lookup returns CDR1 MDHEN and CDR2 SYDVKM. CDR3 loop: CASSKDTTGSYEQYF. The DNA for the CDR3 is TGTGCCAGCAGCAAGGACACAACCGGGTCCTACGAGCAGTACTTC.

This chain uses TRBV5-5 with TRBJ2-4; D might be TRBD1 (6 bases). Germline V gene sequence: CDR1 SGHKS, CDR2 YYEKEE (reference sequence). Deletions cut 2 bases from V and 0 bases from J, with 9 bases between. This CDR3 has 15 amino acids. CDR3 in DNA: TGTGCCAGCAGCTTAGACAGGCTAGCCAAAAACATTCAGTACTTC. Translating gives CASSLDRLAKNIQYF. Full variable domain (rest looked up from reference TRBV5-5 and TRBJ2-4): DAGVTQSPTHLIKTRGQQVTLRCSPISGHKSVSWYQQVLGQGPQFIFQYYEKEERGRGNFPDRFSARQFPNYSSELNVNALLLGDSALYLCASSLDRLAKNIQYFGAGTRLSVL.

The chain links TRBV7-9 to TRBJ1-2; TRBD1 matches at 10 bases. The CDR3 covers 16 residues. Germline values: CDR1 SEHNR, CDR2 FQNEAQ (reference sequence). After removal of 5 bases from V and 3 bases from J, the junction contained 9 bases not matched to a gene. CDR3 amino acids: CASSALTGGAHYGYTF. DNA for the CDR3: TGTGCCAGCAGCGCCCTGACAGGGGGCGCCCACTATGGCTACACCTTC.

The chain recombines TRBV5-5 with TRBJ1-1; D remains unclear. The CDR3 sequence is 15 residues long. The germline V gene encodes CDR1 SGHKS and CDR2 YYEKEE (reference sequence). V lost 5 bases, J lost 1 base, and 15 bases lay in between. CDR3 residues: CASSFYSGRNTEAFF. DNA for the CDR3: TGTGCCAGCAGTTTCTACAGCGGGAGGAACACTGAAGCTTTCTTT.

The CDR3 loop is CASSSLGGRPDTQYF. In DNA form, the CDR3 reads TGCGCCAGCAGCTCCCTCGGAGGCCGCCCAGATACGCAGTATTTT. V gene TRBV5-1 combines with J gene TRBJ2-3, with D perhaps TRBD2 (5 bases). The CDR3 spans 15 residues. Germline V gene data show CDR1 as SGHRS and CDR2 as YFSETQ. The V gene lost 3 bases and the J gene lost 4 bases, with 15 bases spanning the gap.

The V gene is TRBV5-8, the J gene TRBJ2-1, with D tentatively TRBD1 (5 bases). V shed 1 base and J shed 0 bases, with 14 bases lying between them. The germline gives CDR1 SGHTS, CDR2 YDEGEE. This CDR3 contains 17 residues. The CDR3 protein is CASSLLRQSSSYNEQFF. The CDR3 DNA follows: TGTGCCAGCAGCTTGTTGAGACAGTCGAGCTCCTACAATGAGCAGTTCTTC. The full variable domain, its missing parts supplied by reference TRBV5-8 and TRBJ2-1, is EAGVTQSPTHLIKTRGQQATLRCSPISGHTSVYWYQQALGLGLQFLLWYDEGEERNRGNFPPRFSGRQFPNYSSELNVNALELEDSALYLCASSLLRQSSSYNEQFFGPGTRLTVL.

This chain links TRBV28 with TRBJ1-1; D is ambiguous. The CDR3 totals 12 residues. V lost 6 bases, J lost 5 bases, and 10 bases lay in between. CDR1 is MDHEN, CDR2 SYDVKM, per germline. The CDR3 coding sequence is TGTGCCAGCAGCGCCGAGCGAACTGAAGCTTTCTTT. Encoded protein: CASSAERTEAFF.

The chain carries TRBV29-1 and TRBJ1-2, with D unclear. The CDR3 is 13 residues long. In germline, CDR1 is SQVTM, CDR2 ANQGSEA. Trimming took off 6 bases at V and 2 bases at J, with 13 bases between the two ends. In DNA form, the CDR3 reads TGCAGCGTAATACATACCTCAAACTATGGCTACACCTTC. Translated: CSVIHTSNYGYTF. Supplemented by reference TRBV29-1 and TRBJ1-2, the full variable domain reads SAVISQKPSRDICQRGTSLTIQCQVDSQVTMMFWYRQQPGQSLTLIATANQGSEATYESGFVIDKFPISRPNLTFSTLTVSNMSPEDSSIYLCSVIHTSNYGYTFGSGTRLTVV.

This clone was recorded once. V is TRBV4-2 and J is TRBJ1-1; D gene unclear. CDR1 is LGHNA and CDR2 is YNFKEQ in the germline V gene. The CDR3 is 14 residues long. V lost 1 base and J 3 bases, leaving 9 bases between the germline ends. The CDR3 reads CASSQAARDTEAFF. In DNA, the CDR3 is TGTGCCAGCAGCCAAGCGGCGAGGGACACTGAAGCTTTCTTT.

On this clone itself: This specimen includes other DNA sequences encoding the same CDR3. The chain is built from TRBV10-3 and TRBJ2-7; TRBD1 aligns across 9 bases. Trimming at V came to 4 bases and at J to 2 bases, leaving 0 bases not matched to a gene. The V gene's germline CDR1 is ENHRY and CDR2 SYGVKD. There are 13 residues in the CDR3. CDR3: CAISGQGAYEQYF. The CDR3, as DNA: TGTGCCATCAGTGGACAGGGGGCCTACGAGCAGTACTTC.